The TCR beta chain under discussion was sequenced for a study of blood T cell repertoires in COVID-19. The wider study: PBMCs, B-cell-depleted T cells, or T cells were the source of the cDNA or gDNA that made up the material.

The repertoire was sequenced with immunoSEQ multiplex PCR; TCRdb's copy has only in-frame clones and lacks some. Among approximately 250,000 clones listed, 86% were seen once. CDR1 and CDR2 from the germline V gene are SGDLS and YYNGEE. The CDR3 is 15 residues long. Trimming cost V 4 bases and J 5 bases; bases outside gene matches: 4. The sequenced sample consisted of peripheral blood. V gene TRBV9 combines with J gene TRBJ2-1; 12 nucleotides line up with TRBD2. The sequence was obtained from a man aged 30 to 45 who had recovered from COVID-19. The CDR3 reads CASSPTSGGHNEQFF. DNA for the CDR3: TGTGCCAGCAGCCCTACTAGCGGGGGGCACAATGAGCAGTTCTTC.